The clone carrying this T cell receptor (beta chain) has a handful of counts. Original analysis: Estimation of nucleated cell counts was performed using reference gene primer amplification. Assay: immunoSEQ multiplex PCR; the TCRdb copy retains only in-frame clones and omits some. That table gives V, J and clone size, and the DNA gave D and trimming. Here the sample spans some 60,000 clones, around 87% being singletons. The CDR3 consists of 15 residues. Trimming took off 0 bases at V and 6 bases at J, with 14 bases between the two ends. The V gene's germline CDR1 is SGHDT and CDR2 YYEEEE. This entry is derived from a study of blood T cell repertoires in COVID-19. Study-wide context: Samples representing acute and convalescent COVID-19 were sourced from the United States, Italy and Spain. PBMCs, B-cell-depleted T cells, or T cells were the source of the cDNA or gDNA that made up the material.

This receptor was taken from a human donor with active COVID-19. The donor label of this sample is uncertain. The sequenced sample was peripheral blood. The V call is TRBV5-6, the J call TRBJ2-3, with D perhaps matching TRBD2 (5 bases). CDR3 DNA: TGTGCCAGCAGCTTGGTCTCCCACGGCGGGGATACGCAGTATTTT. This translates into CASSLVSHGGDTQYF.